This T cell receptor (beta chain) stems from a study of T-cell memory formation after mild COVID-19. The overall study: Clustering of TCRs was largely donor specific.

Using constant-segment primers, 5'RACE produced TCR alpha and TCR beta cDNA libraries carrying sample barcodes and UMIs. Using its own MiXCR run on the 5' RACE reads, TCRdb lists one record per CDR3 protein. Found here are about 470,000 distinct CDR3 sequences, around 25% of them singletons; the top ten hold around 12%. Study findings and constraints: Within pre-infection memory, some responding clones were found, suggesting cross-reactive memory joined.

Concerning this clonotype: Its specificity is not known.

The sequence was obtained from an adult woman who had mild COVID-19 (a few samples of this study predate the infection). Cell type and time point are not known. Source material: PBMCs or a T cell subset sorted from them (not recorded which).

The CDR3 sequence is CASSPRQGASYNEQFF. CDR3 sequence (DNA): TGTGCCAGCAGTCCAAGACAGGGCGCCAGCTACAATGAGCAGTTCTTC. This chain joins TRBV27 and TRBJ2-1, with TRBD1 matching over 7 bases. The length of the CDR3 is 16 residues. CDR1 is MNHEY, CDR2 SMNVEV, per germline (reference sequence). The V gene end was trimmed by 5 bases and the J gene end by 3 bases; junction bases not matched to a gene: 10.